The entry below gives a single T cell receptor (beta chain) sequence along with its context. The CDR3 runs 14 residues. Per germline, CDR1 MGHRA and CDR2 YSYEKL. With 4 bases removed from V and 8 bases from J, the gap between germline ends came to 14 bases. This sample is drawn from a study of blood T cell repertoires in COVID-19. Some clones are missing from TCRdb's copy, which holds only in-frame ones; the method was immunoSEQ multiplex PCR. The sample yields some 80,000 clones, about 90% seen once. The sequencing sample was made of peripheral blood. This chain links TRBV4-1 with TRBJ1-4; D unclear. The receptor's source is a human donor in a cohort sampled during active COVID-19. In DNA form, the CDR3 reads TGCGCCAGCAGCCGATTGGGCCCCGACGAAAAACTGTTTTTT. It encodes CASSRLGPDEKLFF.